In this sample, the clone carrying this TCR beta chain turned up many times. Its antigen is unknown. This record comes from a study of human T cells and chemical hapten exposure. About the research overall: Predominantly women, the patients had alopecia areata, totalis or universalis.

General observations from the study: In the PT1 data, expanded TCR counts showed a positive correlation with patch test score.

Unique molecular identifiers were attached to individual cDNA molecules within the library. TCRdb recomputed calls from the RACE reads with MiXCR, one row per CDR3 protein. The sample consists of under 75,000 distinct CDR3 sequences, over 8.5% of them appearing once. The time point here: patch test 3, about 24 weeks after DPC sensitization. The sample's treatment: therapeutic diphenylcyclopropenone sensitization with weekly scalp DPC. The CDR3 length is 13 residues. Germline CDR1 reads MNHEY; CDR2 reads SMNVEV (reference sequence). Trimming removed 7 bases from V and 2 bases from J, with 11 bases in between.

V is TRBV27 and J is TRBJ1-2; D is unresolved. The source is a woman in her fifties or sixties with alopecia areata. Some clones in this sample may be carry-over from other donors' samples. Material: whole blood, obtained in connection with sensitization to the hapten diphenylcyclopropenone (DPC). CDR3 in DNA: TGTGCCAGCAAGGAAGTAGGCAACTATGGCTACACCTTC. Protein: CASKEVGNYGYTF.